This entry lists 12 T cell receptor beta chains sequenced from one sample in a study of T cell repertoires in aging, cancer and after chemotherapy. The template was genomic DNA from peripheral blood, not RNA. TRB rearrangements spanning V, D and J were amplified using mixed TRB-A/B primers. MiXCR was run by TCRdb on the multiplex PCR reads, yielding one entry per CDR3 protein. The sample includes more than 9,500 distinct CDR3 sequences, under 35% of them seen just once. The sample was blood. The receptors here all came from a human donor in good health. The donor label of this sample is uncertain.

V is TRBV12-3 or TRBV12-4 and J is TRBJ1-5; D call uncertain. Trimming removed 3 bases from V and 2 bases from J, with 8 bases in between. The CDR3 loop spans 14 amino acids. The CDR3 bases are TGTGCCAGCAGTTTTTGGGCTGGCAATCAGCCCCAGCATTTT. Its translation is CASSFWAGNQPQHF.

By its share, this clonotype is medium-sized (0.01 to 0.1%). This rearrangement joins TRBV29-1 to TRBJ1-3; TRBD1 is a possible D gene (6 bases). The length of the CDR3 is 13 residues. The V gene's germline CDR1 is SQVTM and CDR2 ANQGSEA. The V and J ends lost 6 bases and 3 bases respectively, with 12 bases between them. CDR3 sequence (DNA): TGCAGCGTACGAGGAGGGGGTGGAAACACCATATATTTT. Translated: CSVRGGGGNTIYF.

This clonotype has a handful of counts. The chain carries TRBV18 and TRBJ1-1; 7 bases fit TRBD1. Losses at the gene ends were 3 bases for V and 4 bases for J; bases not matched to a gene: 5. Germline-derived CDR1 and CDR2 are KGHSH and LQKENI. The CDR3 sequence is 14 residues long. The CDR3 sequence: CASSPGQASTEAFF. The CDR3, as DNA: TGTGCCAGCTCACCTGGACAGGCCAGCACTGAAGCTTTCTTT.

The rearrangement uses TRBV6-5 and TRBJ2-7, with D possibly matching TRBD1 (6 bases). The CDR3 spans 13 residues. Germline CDR1 is MNHEY and CDR2 is SVGAGI. With 4 bases removed from V and 0 bases from J, the gap between germline ends came to 7 bases. CDR3 amino acids: CASSSGVSYEQYF. As DNA, the CDR3 is TGTGCCAGCAGTTCAGGGGTCTCCTACGAGCAGTACTTC.

The genes are TRBV6-5 and TRBJ2-1; 12 positions agree with TRBD2. Losses at the gene ends were 6 bases for V and 9 bases for J; bases not matched to a gene: 15. The germline V gene encodes CDR1 MNHEY and CDR2 SVGAGI. CDR3 size: 17 residues. CDR3 protein: CASSPLGPTSGGAEQFF. DNA of the CDR3: TGTGCCAGCAGCCCCTTGGGACCGACTAGCGGGGGAGCTGAGCAGTTCTTC.

This clonotype was counted between two and nine times. The chain recombines TRBV24-1 with TRBJ1-4, with TRBD1 as a possible D gene (5 bases). Germline V lookup: CDR1 KGHDR, CDR2 SFDVKD. This CDR3 is 15 amino acids long. V lost 7 bases, J lost 2 bases, and 13 bases lay in between. In DNA, the CDR3 is TGTGCCACCAGGACTGACAGACTTACTAATGAAAAACTGTTTTTT. Residues: CATRTDRLTNEKLFF.

This clonotype is judged medium-sized. The V call is TRBV11-1, the J call TRBJ2-7, with no clear D. The CDR3 sequence is 16 residues long. Trimming removed 5 bases from V and 1 base from J, with 18 bases in between. CDR1 is SGHAT, CDR2 FQDESV, per germline (reference sequence). CDR3 residues: CASSTDPPTNSYEQYF. The CDR3 DNA sequence: TGTGCCAGCAGCACCGATCCACCCACTAATTCCTACGAGCAGTACTTC.

The V gene is TRBV6-1, the J gene TRBJ1-6, with a weak D call TRBD1 (5 bases). V was pared by 5 bases and J by 9 bases, with 17 bases between. The CDR3 is 15 residues long. CDR1 and CDR2 from the germline V gene are MNHNS and SASEGT. CDR3 sequence (DNA): TGTGCCAGCAGTTCCCTCGGGGCAGGCCTTTCACCCCTCCACTTT. Translating it yields CASSSLGAGLSPLHF.

The sample holds a few counts of this clonotype. The V gene is TRBV11-1, the J gene TRBJ2-1, with 9 bases identical to TRBD2. The CDR3 length is 17 residues. With V trimmed by 0 bases and J by 6 bases, 9 bases remained unmatched. The V gene's germline CDR1 is SGHAT and CDR2 FQDESV (reference sequence). Here the CDR3 reads CASSLAGGGASGNEQFF. The CDR3 region has the DNA TGTGCCAGCAGCTTAGCGGGCGGGGGGGCCAGTGGCAATGAGCAGTTCTTC.

V usage is TRBV5-6 and J usage is TRBJ2-3; 10 bases are shared with TRBD2. V was pared by 4 bases and J by 6 bases, with 8 bases of the junction left unmatched. The CDR3 covers 15 residues. The germline gives CDR1 SGHDT, CDR2 YYEEEE. The CDR3 DNA reads TGTGCCAGCAGCCTACTAGCGGGGAGTGGGGATACGCAGTATTTT. This sequence encodes CASSLLAGSGDTQYF. Looking up the rest from reference TRBV5-6 and TRBJ2-3 gives the full variable domain: DAGVTQSPTHLIKTRGQQVTLRCSPKSGHDTVSWYQQALGQGPQFIFQYYEEEERQRGNFPDRFSGHQFPNYSSELNVNALLLGDSALYLCASSLLAGSGDTQYFGPGTRLTVL.

This chain uses TRBV6-5 with TRBJ1-6; 9 bases align to TRBD1. Germline assignment: CDR1 MNHEY and CDR2 SVGAGI. With 2 bases clipped from V and 9 bases from J, the junction kept 8 bases outside the gene matches. The CDR3 is 16 residues long. CDR3 DNA sequence: TGTGCCAGCAGTTACAACTCTCAGGACAGGGGTTCACCCCTCCACTTT. This encodes CASSYNSQDRGSPLHF.

The chain carries TRBV6-2 or TRBV6-3 and TRBJ1-2; D is possibly TRBD1 (6 bases). V gave up 2 bases and J gave up 6 bases, with 16 bases separating them. Germline loops: CDR1 MNHEY, CDR2 SVGEGT. This CDR3 comprises 15 residues. CDR3 nucleotides: TGTGCCAGCAGTTACATACCGCAGGGGCGTAATGGCTACACCTTC. This encodes CASSYIPQGRNGYTF.